The 3 T cell receptor beta chains below come from one sample, sequenced in a study of T cell responses to AZD1222 COVID-19 vaccine. Measured with immunoSEQ multiplex PCR; TCRdb has only the in-frame clones, and not every one. The sample holds approximately 140,000 clones, 80% to 95% seen once. This material consisted of peripheral blood, taken on day 0 of MenACWY control vaccination. The origin of the receptors is an adult in good health.

This rearrangement joins TRBV29-1 to TRBJ1-2; 7 bases map to TRBD1. The germline V gene encodes CDR1 SQVTM and CDR2 ANQGSEA. The CDR3 loop spans 13 amino acids. After removal of 3 bases from V and 4 bases from J, the junction contained 5 bases not matched to a gene. The CDR3 reads CSVDRGLAYGYTF. CDR3 sequence (DNA): TGCAGCGTTGATAGGGGGCTGGCCTATGGCTACACCTTC.

The chain is built from TRBV30 and TRBJ1-6, with 7 bases identical to TRBD1. This CDR3 is 16 amino acids long. Germline CDR1 GTSNPN, CDR2 SVGIG (reference sequence). With V trimmed by 0 bases and J by 10 bases, 12 bases remained unmatched. CDR3 protein: CAWSVRGAGGQSPLHF. The CDR3 DNA is TGTGCCTGGAGTGTAAGAGGGGCAGGGGGTCAGTCACCCCTCCACTTT.

This chain joins TRBV5-1 and TRBJ1-1; 7 positions match TRBD1. Trimming cost V 7 bases and J 4 bases; bases outside gene matches: 10. The CDR3 covers 14 residues. The germline gives CDR1 SGHRS, CDR2 YFSETQ. The CDR3 sequence: CASGWAGGGTEAFF. The CDR3 DNA is TGCGCCAGCGGTTGGGCAGGGGGTGGCACTGAAGCTTTCTTT.